The next 29 T cell receptor beta chains were all read from a single sample in a study of blood T cells in healthy people across ages (dated by TCRdb to about 2015). The library was obtained by 5' RACE. TCRdb shows the sequencer as Illumina HiSeq 2500. A second PCR of about 6 to 12 cycles was run with a J-beta primer mix and a sample-barcoded 5' primer. In-frame beta chains were kept once TCRdb had trimmed the public reads at Q25 with fastp and called clones with MiXCR. Each CDR3 protein appears once, grouped with its most common genes and DNA. In this sample the table shows over a million distinct CDR3 sequences, more than 40% of which occur a single time. The top ten clonotypes cover under 20% of the sample. The sequencing sample was made of blood. The receptors shown here come from a woman aged 55-75 years in good health.

This clonotype was seen at least ten times. V is TRBV10-3 and J is TRBJ2-7; 9 bases agree with TRBD2. The V and J ends lost 0 bases and 7 bases, in that order; junction bases with no gene match: 7. Germline values: CDR1 ENHRY, CDR2 SYGVKD. This CDR3 spans 15 amino acids. CDR3 in DNA: TGTGCCATCAGTGAGTCGCTAGCGGGAACGTGGGAGCAGTACTTC. Residues: CAISESLAGTWEQYF.

This clonotype was observed a few times. This chain joins TRBV4-1 and TRBJ1-1; possibly TRBD1 for D (5 bases). Germline CDR1 and CDR2: MGHRA and YSYEKL. This CDR3 has 17 residues. V was trimmed by 1 base and J by 0 bases, leaving 15 bases between them. CDR3 residues: CASSQGSWGTVNTEAFF. The CDR3 region has the DNA TGCGCCAGCAGCCAAGGGAGTTGGGGGACGGTGAACACTGAAGCTTTCTTT.

The V gene is TRBV6-4, the J gene TRBJ2-5, with unresolved D. Germline CDR1 is MRHNA and CDR2 is SNTAGT. The CDR3 has 15 amino acids. V lost 7 bases and J lost 3, with 18 bases in between. The CDR3 sequence is CASTGRLDGKETQYF. The DNA of the CDR3 is TGTGCCAGCACCGGCAGGTTGGATGGGAAAGAGACCCAGTACTTC.

The V call is TRBV12-3 or TRBV12-4, the J call TRBJ1-1, with TRBD1 as a possible D gene (5 bases). Trimming stripped 6 bases from V and 8 bases from J, with 19 bases between. This CDR3 region has 14 residues. CDR3 amino acids: CASSLGDAGGEAFF. The CDR3 bases are TGTGCCAGCAGCCTAGGGGACGCCGGAGGGGAAGCTTTCTTT.

V usage is TRBV10-3 and J usage is TRBJ2-2, with TRBD1 identical over 10 bases. The CDR3 totals 15 residues. Germline V gene sequence: CDR1 ENHRY, CDR2 SYGVKD. The J segment lost 5 bases and the V segment lost 8 bases, leaving 8 bases of the junction unmatched. The CDR3 DNA reads as TGTGCCATCTCGCGGACAGGGGGTAGGACCGGGGAGCTGTTTTTT. Translating it yields CAISRTGGRTGELFF.

J is TRBJ1-3 and V is TRBV29-1; perhaps TRBD1 as D (5 bases). CDR3 length: 13 residues. Germline CDR1 and CDR2: SQVTM and ANQGSEA. The V gene lost 5 bases and the J gene lost 1 base, with 9 bases spanning the gap. Written as DNA, the CDR3 is TGCAGCGTTCTAAGGGGATCTGGAAACACCATATATTTT. This gives the protein CSVLRGSGNTIYF.

V is TRBV29-1 and J is TRBJ2-1, with 8 bases aligning to TRBD1. The closer fit of TRBJ2-7 to the DNA end suggests the J call may be wrong. This CDR3 has 13 residues. Looked up from germline, CDR1 is SQVTM and CDR2 is ANQGSEA. Here the CDR3 DNA reads TGCAGCAGTAGACAGGGGAATTACAATGAGCAGTACTTC. Translating it yields CSSRQGNYNEQYF.

The DNA for the CDR3 is TGTGCCAGCAGTGGGGGTGCCACCGGGGAGCTGTTTTTT. It specifies CASSGGATGELFF. The chain uses TRBV27 and TRBJ2-2; the D gene could be TRBD1 or TRBD2 (5 bases each). The CDR3 is made up of 13 amino acids. Germline CDR1 MNHEY, CDR2 SMNVEV (reference sequence). The ends were cut back, 5 bases at V and 4 bases at J, with 8 bases in the middle.

This chain connects TRBV7-2 to TRBJ2-5; D perhaps matches TRBD2 (5 bases). Germline CDR1 and CDR2: SGHTA and FQGNSA. This CDR3 region has 13 residues. Trimming left V 5 bases short and J 1 base short, with 8 bases between. As DNA, the CDR3 is TGTACCAGCAGCCGGACTGTCCAAGAGACCCAGTACTTC. Translated, it gives CTSSRTVQETQYF. Drawing the rest from reference TRBV7-2 and TRBJ2-5, the complete variable domain is GAGVSQSPSNKVTEKGKDVELRCDPISGHTALYWYRQSLGQGLEFLIYFQGNSAPDKSGLPSDRFSAERTGGSVSTLTIQRTQQEDSAVYLCTSSRTVQETQYFGPGTRLLVL.

The chain combines TRBV20-1 with TRBJ2-1, with D perhaps matching TRBD1 (5 bases). The DNA end favors TRBJ2-7, so the J call may be wrong. The CDR3 covers 14 residues. CDR1 and CDR2 from the germline V gene are DFQATT and SNEGSKA (reference sequence). The CDR3 reads CSAEQVSSYNEQYF. For the CDR3, the DNA is TGCAGTGCTGAACAGGTTAGCTCCTACAATGAGCAGTACTTC.

Only a few counts were recorded for this clonotype. The CDR3 here is CASSPQGPGWDTQYF. The DNA for the CDR3 is TGTGCCAGCTCACCCCAGGGGCCCGGATGGGATACGCAGTATTTT. The chain is built from TRBV18 and TRBJ2-3; weak D call: TRBD1 (6 bases). The CDR3 runs 15 residues. V was cut by 3 bases and J by 6 bases, with 16 bases left in between. Per germline, CDR1 KGHSH and CDR2 LQKENI. The variable domain in full, with the rest retrieved from reference TRBV18 and TRBJ2-3, is NAGVMQNPRHLVRRRGQEARLRCSPMKGHSHVYWYRQLPEEGLKFMVYLQKENIIDESGMPKERFSAEFPKEGPSILRIQQVVRGDSAAYFCASSPQGPGWDTQYFGPGTRLTVL.

The gene calls are TRBV12-3 or TRBV12-4 and TRBJ2-7; D is uncertain. With 2 bases removed from V and 5 bases from J, the gap between germline ends came to 13 bases. This CDR3 has 14 residues. CDR3 sequence reads: CASSLPPIQNEQYF. The CDR3 DNA sequence: TGTGCCAGCAGTTTACCGCCGATTCAGAACGAGCAGTACTTC.

This clonotype was detected once. The rearrangement joins TRBV20-1 to TRBJ2-1; 10 bases map to TRBD2. This CDR3 has 16 amino acids. CDR1 is DFQATT and CDR2 is SNEGSKA in the germline V gene (reference sequence). The CDR3 region has the DNA TGCAGCCTAAAAGAGCGGGAGGGCCGACCCTACAATGAGCAGTTCTTC. Translating gives CSLKEREGRPYNEQFF.

The rearrangement joins TRBV6-6 to TRBJ2-7; 8 nucleotides align to TRBD2. V shed 3 bases and J 3 bases; nucleotides not matched to a gene: 4. The CDR3 has 14 residues. Germline CDR1 reads MNHNY; CDR2 reads SVGAGI (reference sequence). As DNA, the CDR3 is TGTGCCAGCAGTTATAGCGGGGCTAACTACGAGCAGTACTTC. It translates to CASSYSGANYEQYF.

The chain recombines TRBV7-6 with TRBJ2-4, with TRBD2 matching 7 bases. J was trimmed by 8 bases and V by 5 bases; bases with no gene match: 9. CDR3 length equals 14 residues. Per germline, CDR1 SGHVS and CDR2 FNYEAQ. The CDR3 reads CASSPGGPMDIQYF. In DNA, the CDR3 is TGTGCCAGCAGCCCGGGAGGCCCCATGGACATTCAGTACTTC.

In this sample, this clonotype turned up a few times. V is TRBV6-2 or TRBV6-3 and J is TRBJ2-4; the match to TRBD1 covers 9 bases. The J call may be incorrect, as the DNA end agrees better with TRBJ2-7. The CDR3 spans 15 residues. Per the germline V gene, CDR1 is MNHEY and CDR2 is SVGEGT. The CDR3 spells CASSYTDRGTYEQYF. CDR3 sequence (DNA): TGTGCCAGCAGTTACACGGACAGGGGAACCTACGAGCAGTACTTC.

The V and J genes are TRBV6-5 and TRBJ1-6, with 7 bases lining up with TRBD1. There are 14 residues in the CDR3. V was clipped by 5 bases and J by 10 bases; unmatched bases: 8. The V gene's germline CDR1 is MNHEY and CDR2 SVGAGI. The CDR3 spells CASSRNRGGSPLHF. In DNA form, the CDR3 reads TGTGCCAGCAGTAGGAACAGGGGAGGATCACCCCTCCACTTT.

This clonotype was seen many times. The chain joins TRBV12-3 or TRBV12-4 to TRBJ2-1; the D is unclear. Between the trimmed V and J ends, which lost 3 bases and 9 bases, there was a span of 3 bases. The CDR3 is made up of 10 amino acids. In DNA form, the CDR3 reads TGTGCCAGCAGTTTGGGTGAGCAGTTCTTC. As protein: CASSLGEQFF.

This clonotype came up once. The CDR3 loop reads CASSSWDYMIESPYNEQFF. In nucleotides, the CDR3 is TGTGCCAGCAGCTCCTGGGACTACATGATAGAAAGCCCCTACAATGAGCAGTTCTTC. This sequence joins TRBV7-9 and TRBJ2-1, with 7 bases matching TRBD2. CDR3 length equals 19 residues. CDR1 is SEHNR, CDR2 FQNEAQ, per germline (reference sequence). The J segment lost 2 bases and the V segment lost 4 bases, leaving 17 bases of the junction unmatched.

This clonotype was observed a handful of times. The rearrangement joins TRBV29-1 to TRBJ2-1; D unresolved. Germline V lookup: CDR1 SQVTM, CDR2 ANQGSEA. The V and J ends lost 4 bases and 5 bases respectively, with 12 bases between them. The CDR3 totals 13 residues. DNA of the CDR3: TGCAGCGTTGCACCAACACAAAACAATGAGCAGTTCTTC. Protein: CSVAPTQNNEQFF.

This chain joins TRBV7-9 and TRBJ2-3; no reliable D call. V lost 6 bases to trimming and J lost 0 bases, with 13 bases between them. This CDR3 region has 15 residues. The germline V gene encodes CDR1 SEHNR and CDR2 FQNEAQ (reference sequence). CDR3: CASRQKGSSTDTQYF. CDR3 DNA sequence: TGTGCCAGCAGACAAAAAGGATCCAGCACAGATACGCAGTATTTT.

This rearrangement joins TRBV12-3 or TRBV12-4 to TRBJ2-1; TRBD2 matches at 7 bases. V trimming: 3 bases; J trimming: 7 bases; junction bases outside the gene matches: 6. There are 14 residues in the CDR3. CDR3 bases: TGTGCCAGCAGTTTGGGGGGGAGGAAGAATGAGCAGTTCTTC. Amino acids: CASSLGGRKNEQFF.

The V gene is TRBV20-1, the J gene TRBJ1-4, with 7 bases fitting TRBD1. The trim removed 0 bases at V and 6 bases at J, leaving 7 bases unmatched. CDR3 length equals 15 residues. CDR1 is DFQATT, CDR2 SNEGSKA, per germline (reference sequence). CDR3 nucleotides: TGCAGTGCTAGAGATCGGAACAGGGGCTATGAAAAACTGTTTTTT. Residues: CSARDRNRGYEKLFF.

This clonotype was seen more than once but under ten times. The V call is TRBV9, the J call TRBJ2-3, with 7 bases matching TRBD1. Trimming cost V 0 bases and J 3 bases; bases outside gene matches: 1. Per the germline V gene, CDR1 is SGDLS and CDR2 is YYNGEE. This CDR3 has 14 amino acids. The CDR3 nucleotides are TGTGCCAGCAGCGTAGGACAGGGAACAGATACGCAGTATTTT. Translated: CASSVGQGTDTQYF. Using reference TRBV9 and TRBJ2-3 for the parts outside the CDR3, the full variable domain is DSGVTQTPKHLITATGQRVTLRCSPRSGDLSVYWYQQSLDQGLQFLIQYYNGEERAKGNILERFSAQQFPDLHSELNLSSLELGDSALYFCASSVGQGTDTQYFGPGTRLTVL.

The V and J genes are TRBV28 and TRBJ2-2; 8 bases agree with TRBD1. This CDR3 is 16 amino acids long. Germline V lookup: CDR1 MDHEN, CDR2 SYDVKM. V dropped 3 bases and J dropped 7; count of bases not matched to a gene: 10. CDR3: CASSFKRNRGSGELFF. The CDR3 DNA is TGTGCCAGCAGTTTTAAGCGTAACAGGGGGAGCGGGGAGCTGTTTTTT.

This clonotype appeared a few times. Here the CDR3 reads CASRLAGQGQPISAQYF. Written as DNA, the CDR3 is TGCGCCAGCAGACTGGCCGGTCAGGGTCAACCTATTTCGGCGCAGTATTTT. The gene calls are TRBV5-1 and TRBJ2-3; tentative D call: TRBD1 (5 bases). CDR1 is SGHRS, CDR2 YFSETQ, per germline. CDR3 length: 17 amino acids. The germline V and J ends were trimmed by 5 bases and 10 bases, with 29 bases remaining between them.

In this sample, this clonotype turned up a few times. This chain connects TRBV10-3 to TRBJ1-5, with D possibly TRBD1 on 6 matching bases. The V gene lost 5 bases and the J gene lost 0 bases, with 14 bases spanning the gap. The CDR3 has 16 amino acids. Germline V gives CDR1 ENHRY, CDR2 SYGVKD. CDR3 in amino acids: CAISQGRDNSNQPQHF. CDR3 nucleotides: TGTGCCATCAGTCAGGGGAGAGATAATAGCAATCAGCCCCAGCATTTT.

This chain joins TRBV7-3 and TRBJ2-7; 13 bases align to TRBD2. This CDR3 has 19 residues. With 5 bases clipped from V and 1 base from J, the junction kept 14 bases outside the gene matches. Germline loops: CDR1 SGHTA, CDR2 FQGTGA. DNA of the CDR3: TGTGCCAGCAGCCCCGGGAGGAGGACTAGCGGGAGCGGGTCCTACGAGCAGTACTTC. It specifies CASSPGRRTSGSGSYEQYF.

The rearrangement uses TRBV2 and TRBJ1-2, with D hard to call. Germline V gene sequence: CDR1 SNHLY, CDR2 FYNNEI. This CDR3 has 13 amino acids. Trimming left V 6 bases short and J 2 bases short, with 10 bases between. CDR3 region: CASSASSNYGYTF. In DNA form, the CDR3 reads TGTGCCAGCAGCGCTTCGTCGAACTATGGCTACACCTTC.